These 18 T cell receptor beta chains were all obtained from the same sample, sequenced in a study of T cell responses to AZD1222 COVID-19 vaccine. Method: immunoSEQ multiplex PCR; TCRdb's copy keeps in-frame clones and lacks some. Found here are fewer than 200,000 clones, more than 80% of them singletons; the top ten hold about 2.5%. The sequencing used peripheral blood, collected on day 0 of AZD1222 vaccination. The source of these receptors is an adult in good health.

The chain uses TRBV30 and TRBJ1-1; no definite D call. V gave up 2 bases and J gave up 9 bases, with 13 bases separating them. This CDR3 contains 12 residues. Germline V gene sequence: CDR1 GTSNPN, CDR2 SVGIG (reference sequence). CDR3 residues: CAWSPPGSKAFF. The CDR3, as DNA: TGTGCCTGGAGTCCCCCGGGGAGTAAAGCTTTCTTT.

The chain uses TRBV6-5 and TRBJ1-1; TRBD1 matches 7 bases. This CDR3 is built from 13 residues. V was pared by 8 bases and J by 0 bases, with 3 bases of the junction left unmatched. Germline values: CDR1 MNHEY, CDR2 SVGAGI. The CDR3 protein is CASSGQMNTEAFF. In DNA, the CDR3 is TGTGCCAGCTCGGGACAGATGAACACTGAAGCTTTCTTT.

The chain employs TRBV28 and TRBJ1-1; no definite D call. The CDR3 is 11 residues long. Trimming took 8 bases from V and 5 from J, leaving 9 bases between them. Per germline, CDR1 MDHEN and CDR2 SYDVKM. Here the CDR3 DNA reads TGTGCCAGCGCGTACACAACTGAAGCTTTCTTT. Translating it yields CASAYTTEAFF.

The CDR3 reads CASSQREYNEQFF. The CDR3 nucleotides read TGTGCCAGCAGCCAACGGGAGTACAATGAGCAGTTCTTC. The genes are TRBV7-9 and TRBJ2-1; possible D gene TRBD2, 6 bases. CDR1 is SEHNR, CDR2 FQNEAQ, per germline (reference sequence). Trimming removed 5 bases at V and 4 bases at J, with 9 bases between. This CDR3 comprises 13 residues.

This clone was detected once. This rearrangement joins TRBV15 to TRBJ1-1, with 8 bases fitting TRBD1. Germline lookup yields CDR1 LNHNV and CDR2 YYDKDF (reference sequence). The J segment lost 9 bases and the V segment lost 3 bases, leaving 12 bases of the junction unmatched. This CDR3 spans 15 amino acids. This CDR3 reads CATSSRETRTGQAFF. The DNA of the CDR3 is TGTGCCACCAGCAGTCGCGAAACCCGGACAGGGCAAGCTTTCTTT.

The chain combines TRBV2 with TRBJ2-7, with TRBD1 identical over 7 bases. The ends lost 4 bases at V and 3 bases at J; junction bases unmatched: 6. The CDR3 runs 14 residues. From germline, CDR1 is SNHLY and CDR2 FYNNEI. This CDR3 reads CASSVRGQFYEQYF. The CDR3 DNA is TGTGCCAGCAGTGTTCGGGGACAGTTCTACGAGCAGTACTTC.

V gene TRBV4-1 combines with J gene TRBJ2-3; 9 nucleotides align to TRBD1. V trimming: 0 bases; J trimming: 4 bases; junction bases outside the gene matches: 8. This CDR3 has 17 amino acids. Per germline, CDR1 MGHRA and CDR2 YSYEKL. Written as DNA, the CDR3 is TGCGCCAGCAGCCAAGATCCCCCTCGGACAGGGGCAGATACGCAGTATTTT. This translates into CASSQDPPRTGADTQYF.

This clone came up once. The J gene is TRBJ1-2, the V gene TRBV24-1, with D possibly TRBD1 on 6 matching bases. This CDR3 has 16 amino acids. CDR1 and CDR2 from the germline V gene are KGHDR and SFDVKD. Between the trimmed V and J ends, which lost 5 bases and 4 bases, there was a span of 19 bases. The CDR3 nucleotides are TGTGCCACCAGTGGGTCCCAGGGTAGGGACACCTATGGCTACACCTTC. Its protein is CATSGSQGRDTYGYTF.

V is TRBV9 and J is TRBJ2-7, with D perhaps TRBD2 (5 bases). Trimming pared 0 bases from V and 0 bases from J, leaving 10 bases between. Germline-derived CDR1 and CDR2 are SGDLS and YYNGEE. The CDR3 has 15 residues. In DNA form, the CDR3 reads TGTGCCAGCAGCGTAGGGGCAGGACTCTCCTACGAGCAGTACTTC. Its translation is CASSVGAGLSYEQYF.

This chain links TRBV6-5 with TRBJ1-5; D is uncertain. Deletions cut 5 bases from V and 0 bases from J, with 11 bases between. The CDR3 is 15 residues long. Per germline, CDR1 MNHEY and CDR2 SVGAGI. The CDR3 protein is CASSPSVNSNQPQHF. The CDR3 bases are TGTGCCAGCAGTCCCTCAGTTAATAGCAATCAGCCCCAGCATTTT.

The J gene is TRBJ2-7, the V gene TRBV3-1 (or the pseudogene TRBV3-2); D may be TRBD2 (5 bases). The germline V gene has CDR1 LGHDT and CDR2 YNNKEL (reference sequence). V was clipped by 0 bases and J by 1 base, with 13 bases between them. The CDR3 loop spans 16 amino acids. CDR3 sequence: CASSQDVRARSYEQYF. CDR3 coding DNA: TGTGCCAGCAGCCAAGATGTGCGGGCAAGGTCCTACGAGCAGTACTTC.

The chain links TRBV2 to TRBJ1-2, with a tentative D call TRBD1 (6 bases). The CDR3 is 15 amino acids. Trimming cost V 3 bases and J 3 bases, with 14 bases left between them. Per germline, CDR1 SNHLY and CDR2 FYNNEI. CDR3 amino acids: CASSDSGALDYGYTF. The DNA for the CDR3 is TGTGCCAGCAGTGATTCAGGGGCGCTGGACTATGGCTACACCTTC.

V is TRBV7-6 and J is TRBJ2-2, with a possible D match to TRBD2 (6 bases). The CDR3 spans 15 residues. The V gene lost 0 bases and the J gene lost 2 bases, with 7 bases spanning the gap. Germline-derived CDR1 and CDR2 are SGHVS and FNYEAQ. CDR3 DNA sequence: TGTGCCAGCAGCTTAGCGGGAGGTAACACCGGGGAGCTGTTTTTT. It yields the protein CASSLAGGNTGELFF.

The chain uses TRBV7-9 and TRBJ1-1, with D unresolved. The V end was cut by 5 bases, the J end by 3 bases, with 16 bases between. The germline gives CDR1 SEHNR, CDR2 FQNEAQ (reference sequence). The length of the CDR3 is 15 residues. The CDR3 DNA is TGTGCCAGCAGCCCGACGACGGGAGATCACACTGAAGCTTTCTTT. It codes for CASSPTTGDHTEAFF.

This clone was counted once. The gene calls are TRBV27 and TRBJ2-5; D gene ambiguous. The CDR3 extends over 15 amino acids. Deletions cut 0 bases from V and 5 bases from J, with 13 bases between. Germline CDR1 reads MNHEY; CDR2 reads SMNVEV (reference sequence). The CDR3 region has the DNA TGTGCCAGCAGTTTATCAATAGGGCAACGGGAGACCCAGTACTTC. Its protein is CASSLSIGQRETQYF.

The chain couples TRBV12-5 to TRBJ2-7; D remains ambiguous. The germline gives CDR1 LGHNT, CDR2 FRNRAP. Trimming left V 4 bases short and J 2 bases short, with 3 bases between. The CDR3 is made up of 11 amino acids. This chain's CDR3 is CASGSPYEQYF. The DNA of the CDR3 is TGTGCTAGTGGTTCCCCCTACGAGCAGTACTTC.

This chain's CDR3 is CASSPPLAGISQETQYF. Here the CDR3 DNA reads TGCGCCAGCAGCCCCCCACTAGCGGGAATATCACAAGAGACCCAGTACTTC. This chain joins TRBV5-1 and TRBJ2-5; TRBD2 aligns across 10 bases. The length of the CDR3 is 17 residues. J was trimmed by 2 bases and V by 4 bases; bases with no gene match: 11. Germline V gene data show CDR1 as SGHRS and CDR2 as YFSETQ.

The chain combines TRBV23-1 with TRBJ2-5, with D uncertain. TRBV23-1 is recorded as an ORF, its role being uncertain. The CDR3 has 13 amino acids. The V and J ends lost 5 bases and 2 bases respectively, with 9 bases between them. CDR3 amino acids: CASSRKSQETQYF. CDR3 bases: TGCGCCAGCAGTAGGAAATCACAAGAGACCCAGTACTTC.